One T cell receptor (beta chain) is described in this entry. Its specificity is unknown. This sample is part of a study of Ad26.COV2.S vaccination and SARS-CoV-2 variants. About the research overall: The donor participated in the COV1001 trial, in its Ad26.COV2.S arm. Study observations and caveats: The TCR-based breadth and depth measures might underestimate overall T cell responses. Non-spike TCR breadth did not differ much between vaccine and placebo recipients.

Produced via immunoSEQ multiplex PCR; TCRdb's table is partial and in-frame only. The sample includes fewer than 500,000 clones, more than 80% seen only once; the top ten take 9% to 15%. The germline V gene encodes CDR1 MNHEY and CDR2 SMNVEV (reference sequence). This CDR3 is built from 17 residues. V was pared by 5 bases and J by 4 bases, with 23 bases between. The treatment was: some 19 received Ad26.COV2.S at low or high dose, single or two shots; roughly five received placebo; per-sample allocation not given. Vaccine and placebo recipients were sampled on day 63 after the first injection. A Boston donor was an adult aged 18-55 years.

This receptor was taken from a person aged 18 to 59 who received the Ad26.COV2.S COVID-19 vaccine or a placebo. The J gene is TRBJ1-1, the V gene TRBV27, with D perhaps TRBD1 (6 bases). Specimen: peripheral blood, collected in a trial of Ad26.COV2.S vaccine versus placebo. The CDR3 reads CASSPRISAGATTEAFF. The CDR3 DNA sequence: TGTGCCAGCAGTCCAAGGATATCGGCAGGGGCGACCACTGAAGCTTTCTTT.